The next 14 T cell receptor beta chains were all read from a single sample in a study of graft-versus-host responses after intestinal transplantation. Their antigen targets remain unknown. Using immunoSEQ multiplex PCR, the repertoire was profiled, and TCRdb retains in-frame clones only, with some absent. Of around 100,000 clones listed, roughly 93% were seen once; the top ten hold around 1%. The specimen comprised unstimulated CD8+ T cells sorted from spleen or lymph node cells, sampled before intestinal transplant. The receptors here all came from a human donor who received an intestinal transplant.

This chain uses TRBV5-1 with TRBJ2-3; perhaps TRBD1 as D (8 bases). From germline, CDR1 is SGHRS and CDR2 YFSETQ. CDR3 size: 15 residues. Trimming stripped 3 bases from V and 6 bases from J, with 17 bases between. Written as DNA, the CDR3 is TGCGCCAGCAGCTGGACAGGGAGGGGCGACGATACGCAGTATTTT. This codes for CASSWTGRGDDTQYF.

The V call is TRBV27, the J call TRBJ2-1, with D possibly being TRBD2 (7 bases). The CDR3 loop spans 16 amino acids. The ends were cut back, 6 bases at V and 1 base at J, with 16 bases in the middle. Germline V CDR1 and CDR2: MNHEY, SMNVEV (reference sequence). The CDR3, as DNA: TGTGCCAGCAGCCTAGGAGGGGGAGGGTCCTACAATGAGCAGTTCTTC. Residues: CASSLGGGGSYNEQFF.

The chain recombines TRBV6-5 with TRBJ2-2, with D maybe TRBD1 (6 bases). Germline V lookup: CDR1 MNHEY, CDR2 SVGAGI. This CDR3 contains 14 residues. Trimming pared 3 bases from V and 6 bases from J, leaving 11 bases between. As DNA, the CDR3 is TGTGCCAGCAGTTATAGGGGGTCTTCCGGGGAGCTGTTTTTT. Amino acid sequence: CASSYRGSSGELFF.

V is TRBV6-6 and J is TRBJ1-1; D remains ambiguous. Germline CDR1 is MNHNY and CDR2 is SVGAGI (reference sequence). V lost 5 bases, J lost 8 bases, and 0 bases lay in between. The CDR3 loop spans 8 amino acids. The CDR3 region is CASSEAFF. The CDR3 bases are TGTGCCAGCAGTGAAGCTTTCTTT.

This clone showed up just once. This sequence joins TRBV7-2 and TRBJ2-1; the D is unclear. The germline CDR1 and CDR2 sequences are SGHTA and FQGNSA. V gave up 5 bases and J gave up 1 base, with 12 bases separating them. This CDR3 is 15 amino acids long. The CDR3 DNA reads as TGTGCCAGCAGCCTCATGGGCGGATCCTACAATGAGCAGTTCTTC. The encoded protein is CASSLMGGSYNEQFF.

The chain couples TRBV18 to TRBJ1-1; D is possibly TRBD1 (5 bases). From germline, CDR1 is KGHSH and CDR2 LQKENI. Trimming left V 0 bases short and J 3 bases short, with 11 bases between. The CDR3 is 15 amino acids. The CDR3 here is CASSPPQDIHTEAFF. CDR3 nucleotide sequence: TGTGCCAGCTCACCACCACAGGACATCCACACTGAAGCTTTCTTT. The whole variable domain, remainder taken from reference TRBV18 and TRBJ1-1, is NAGVMQNPRHLVRRRGQEARLRCSPMKGHSHVYWYRQLPEEGLKFMVYLQKENIIDESGMPKERFSAEFPKEGPSILRIQQVVRGDSAAYFCASSPPQDIHTEAFFGQGTRLTVV.

The chain uses TRBV10-3 and TRBJ1-1; D unclear. The V and J ends lost 6 bases and 0 bases respectively, with 8 bases between them. Germline loops: CDR1 ENHRY, CDR2 SYGVKD. The CDR3 consists of 13 residues. The CDR3 spells CAIRTELNTEAFF. The CDR3 DNA follows: TGTGCCATCAGGACGGAGTTGAACACTGAAGCTTTCTTT.

The chain links TRBV9 to TRBJ1-1; 7 bases match TRBD1. Looked up from germline, CDR1 is SGDLS and CDR2 is YYNGEE. The CDR3 covers 14 residues. With 3 bases clipped from V and 8 bases from J, the junction kept 10 bases outside the gene matches. The CDR3 DNA is TGTGCCAGCAGCGCGCGCCCAGGGGGGCGCGAAGCTTTCTTT. Translation gives CASSARPGGREAFF. The full variable domain, in which reference TRBV9 and TRBJ1-1 provide the parts outside the CDR3, is DSGVTQTPKHLITATGQRVTLRCSPRSGDLSVYWYQQSLDQGLQFLIQYYNGEERAKGNILERFSAQQFPDLHSELNLSSLELGDSALYFCASSARPGGREAFFGQGTRLTVV.

The V call is TRBV5-1, the J call TRBJ1-1; D is unclear. The CDR3 covers 12 residues. Germline V gene lookup returns CDR1 SGHRS and CDR2 YFSETQ. The germline V and J ends were trimmed by 0 bases and 3 bases, with 3 bases remaining between them. In nucleotides, the CDR3 is TGCGCCAGCAGCTTGGGGGACACTGAAGCTTTCTTT. This gives the protein CASSLGDTEAFF.

The V and J genes are TRBV13 and TRBJ2-7; D unresolved. CDR3 length equals 12 residues. Trimming cost V 1 base and J 4 bases, with 5 bases left between them. Per the germline V gene, CDR1 is PRHDT and CDR2 is FYEKMQ (reference sequence). CDR3 DNA: TGTGCCAGCAGCTTAGACCGGTACGAGCAGTACTTC. Its translation: CASSLDRYEQYF.

The chain uses TRBV5-8 and TRBJ1-4; 9 nucleotides align to TRBD1. Trimming removed 2 bases from V and 0 bases from J; junction bases left unmatched: 8. CDR1 is SGHTS, CDR2 YDEGEE, per germline. CDR3 size: 18 residues. CDR3 sequence (DNA): TGTGCCAGCAGCTTCGGACAGGGGACCTTTGCAACTAATGAAAAACTGTTTTTT. Protein product: CASSFGQGTFATNEKLFF.

V gene TRBV7-6 combines with J gene TRBJ1-1; possible D gene TRBD1, 5 bases. V was trimmed by 4 bases and J by 7 bases, leaving 13 bases between them. There are 13 residues in the CDR3. Germline CDR1 SGHVS, CDR2 FNYEAQ. In DNA form, the CDR3 reads TGTGCCAGCAGCTCCAATGGGGCGGGTGAAGCTTTCTTT. Amino acids: CASSSNGAGEAFF.

The chain links TRBV7-7 to TRBJ2-4; unclear D gene. V was shortened by 5 bases and J by 0 bases, with 11 bases between the two germline ends. CDR3 size: 15 residues. CDR1 is SSHAT and CDR2 is FNYEAQ in the germline V gene (reference sequence). The CDR3 DNA follows: TGTGCCAGCAGCAAAAATCCGCTAGCCAAAAACATTCAGTACTTC. Translated, it gives CASSKNPLAKNIQYF.

The chain employs TRBV7-9 and TRBJ2-1, with D perhaps matching TRBD1 (6 bases). This CDR3 has 16 amino acids. CDR1 is SEHNR and CDR2 is FQNEAQ in the germline V gene (reference sequence). Trimming left V 5 bases short and J 0 bases short, with 14 bases between. The CDR3 loop is CASSTWTASSYNEQFF. In DNA, the CDR3 is TGTGCCAGCAGCACCTGGACAGCGAGCTCCTACAATGAGCAGTTCTTC.